This T cell receptor beta chain derives from a study of shared clonotypes between healthy human individuals. Across the study: Three plates each covered CD4 naive and memory; CD8 naive two, CD8 memory one. Study-wide results and limits: Rarefaction showed that sequencing of sorted subsets was incomplete (despite large depth). In a handful of donors, about 5% of naive CD4 clonotypes appeared in common.

Sequencing used immunoSEQ multiplex PCR; TCRdb keeps in-frame clones, though not all of them. Of around 700,000 clones listed, 74% are singletons. The CDR3 is 11 residues long. In germline, CDR1 is GTSNPN, CDR2 SVGIG (reference sequence). V lost 5 bases and J lost 8; bases outside the gene matches: 2. This clone came up a few times. Its specificity is not known. The same CDR3 arises from other DNA sequences in this sample as well. The source of this sequence is a woman aged 25 to 39 in good health. This rearrangement joins TRBV30 to TRBJ1-2; 10 bases map to TRBD1. Sequencing input: memory CD4+ T cells sorted from blood. The subset: CD45RA-negative fraction. CDR3 amino acids: CAWSTGGGYTF. In DNA, the CDR3 is TGTGCCTGGTCGACAGGGGGCGGCTACACCTTC.